This T cell receptor (beta chain) comes out of a study of blood T cells in healthy people across ages. Study-level points and caveats: Across samples, TCR beta diversity tracked strongly with naive T cell percentage.

It was with a sample-barcoded 5' primer and a J-beta primer mix that a second PCR of roughly 6 to 12 cycles was run. TCRdb reprocessed the 5' RACE reads with MiXCR, giving one entry per CDR3 protein. This sample yields hundreds of thousands of distinct CDR3 sequences, of which about 25% are seen a single time; 9.4% belongs to the top ten. As for this clonotype: The antigen is not known.

Germline CDR1 is SGDLS and CDR2 is YYNGEE. This CDR3 contains 14 residues. This sample was shared with a second study, whose subject was T cells of mothers and their children. According to that study: Over 8 million reads per mother and roughly 3 million per child were obtained.

The V and J genes are TRBV9 and TRBJ2-1; TRBD2 aligns across 8 bases. The end of the DNA fits TRBJ2-5 better, so the J call may be wrong. This sequence originates from a boy aged 10-17 years in good health. Sequencing was performed on blood. CDR3 nucleotides: TGTGCCAGCAGCCCAAGCGGGAGTGGAGAGACCCAGTACTTC. It codes for CASSPSGSGETQYF.